One and the same sample provided the 10 T cell receptor beta chains below, sequenced in a study of blood T cell repertoires in COVID-19. Clones were read by immunoSEQ multiplex PCR, and TCRdb kept only the in-frame ones, dropping some. Among 210,000 or so clones, 65% to 90% were seen once, and the ten largest hold around 8.9%. Input material: PBMCs or T cells enriched from blood (not recorded which). The source of these receptors is a woman in her 50s with acute COVID-19.

The gene calls are TRBV4-3 and TRBJ2-6, with 13 bases that match TRBD2. Trimming took 1 base from V and 0 from J; bases not matched to a gene: 3. Germline V gene lookup returns CDR1 LGHNA and CDR2 YSLEER. CDR3 length: 19 residues. This CDR3 reads CASSQGLAGGISGANVLTF. In DNA form, the CDR3 reads TGCGCCAGCAGCCAAGGACTAGCGGGGGGTATCTCTGGGGCCAACGTCCTGACTTTC.

V is TRBV29-1 and J is TRBJ2-7; 9 bases fit TRBD1. Unmatched junction bases numbered 7, after V lost 8 bases and J lost 2 bases. CDR1 is SQVTM, CDR2 ANQGSEA, per germline. The CDR3 length is 13 residues. The CDR3 sequence is CSTRQGETYEQYF. For the CDR3, the DNA is TGCAGCACTCGACAGGGGGAGACCTACGAGCAGTACTTC.

The CDR3 DNA reads as TGTGCCAGCAGACCAGAAACATCTGGAAACACCATATATTTT. It specifies CASRPETSGNTIYF. The chain combines TRBV2 with TRBJ1-3, with D uncertain. The CDR3 loop spans 14 amino acids. CDR1 and CDR2 from the germline V gene are SNHLY and FYNNEI. V lost 6 bases, J lost 1 base, and 10 bases lay in between.

This chain uses TRBV28 with TRBJ1-5; D gene uncertain. The CDR3 loop spans 15 amino acids. Germline-derived CDR1 and CDR2 are MDHEN and SYDVKM. V lost 2 bases to trimming and J lost 3 bases, with 11 bases between them. Here the CDR3 DNA reads TGTGCCAGCAGTTTAGAATACGGGGACAATCAGCCCCAGCATTTT. Translated: CASSLEYGDNQPQHF.

The rearrangement uses TRBV4-3 and TRBJ2-1, with D possibly being TRBD1 (6 bases). CDR3 length equals 13 residues. Trimming cost V 0 bases and J 16 bases, with 16 bases left between them. The germline gives CDR1 LGHNA, CDR2 YSLEER. The CDR3 DNA follows: TGCGCCAGCAGCCAAGATGAGGACAGAGTCCATTTCTTC. Its protein product is CASSQDEDRVHFF.

The gene calls are TRBV7-2 and TRBJ2-2; D is perhaps TRBD2 (6 bases). Per the germline V gene, CDR1 is SGHTA and CDR2 is FQGNSA. V lost 5 bases to trimming and J lost 5 bases, with 18 bases between them. CDR3 length: 16 residues. The CDR3 is CASSPIVGGGTGELFF. The CDR3 nucleotides read TGTGCCAGCAGCCCTATCGTCGGGGGTGGGACCGGGGAGCTGTTTTTT.

Only one count was recorded for this clone. The chain uses TRBV7-9 and TRBJ2-3; 7 positions agree with TRBD1. V lost 6 bases and J lost 1; bases outside the gene matches: 7. CDR1 is SEHNR and CDR2 is FQNEAQ in the germline V gene (reference sequence). The CDR3 consists of 15 residues. This chain's CDR3 is CASRRSQGGTDTQYF. CDR3 bases: TGTGCCAGCAGACGTTCCCAGGGGGGCACAGATACGCAGTATTTT.

J is TRBJ1-4 and V is TRBV12-3 or TRBV12-4; D uncertain. The CDR3 spans 12 residues. The V gene lost 4 bases and the J gene lost 7 bases, with 7 bases spanning the gap. CDR3 protein: CASSSPGEKLFF. The CDR3 DNA follows: TGTGCCAGCAGTTCCCCGGGTGAAAAACTGTTTTTT.

A single count supports this clone. This chain uses TRBV19 with TRBJ2-2; TRBD1 agrees at 9 bases. Per the germline V gene, CDR1 is LNHDA and CDR2 is SQIVND (reference sequence). The CDR3 covers 13 residues. V shed 8 bases and J 6 bases; nucleotides not matched to a gene: 4. The CDR3 reads CASGTGPPGELFF. As DNA, the CDR3 is TGTGCCAGTGGGACAGGGCCACCCGGGGAGCTGTTTTTT.

Note on this clone: The sample holds other DNA sequences that translate to the same CDR3. This rearrangement joins TRBV7-2 to TRBJ2-7; the D gene is possibly TRBD1 (5 bases). Trimming cost V 3 bases and J 4 bases, with 10 bases left between them. CDR1 is SGHTA and CDR2 is FQGNSA in the germline V gene. The CDR3 sequence is 13 residues long. The CDR3: CASSLQGGYEQYF. For the CDR3, the DNA is TGTGCCAGCAGCTTGCAGGGTGGATACGAGCAGTACTTC.